These 24 T cell receptor beta chains were sequenced from one sample in a study of T cell responses to AZD1222 COVID-19 vaccine. TCRdb's table, derived via immunoSEQ multiplex PCR, lists solely in-frame clones and lacks some. The data contain roughly 49,000 clones, roughly 90% of them singletons. Here the sequenced sample was peripheral blood, taken 28 days after the second AZD1222 dose. All receptors derive from an adult who received the AZD1222 COVID-19 vaccine.

The CDR3 coding sequence is TGTGCCAGCTCATCCGAACAGGGGTCAAGCTCCTACGAGCAGTACTTC. It yields the protein CASSSEQGSSSYEQYF. The rearrangement uses TRBV18 and TRBJ2-7; 7 bases match TRBD1. The germline CDR1 and CDR2 sequences are KGHSH and LQKENI. Trimming cost V 5 bases and J 0 bases; bases outside gene matches: 10. The CDR3 spans 16 residues.

The V gene is TRBV27, the J gene TRBJ1-1; 7 bases align to TRBD1. The V and J ends lost 2 bases and 4 bases, in that order; junction bases with no gene match: 4. Germline V gives CDR1 MNHEY, CDR2 SMNVEV (reference sequence). The CDR3 length is 14 residues. CDR3 loop: CASSLKGAATEAFF. The CDR3 DNA follows: TGTGCCAGCAGTTTAAAGGGGGCGGCCACTGAAGCTTTCTTT.

The rearrangement links TRBV3-1 (or the pseudogene TRBV3-2) to TRBJ2-2; TRBD2 matches at 15 bases. Germline trimming cut 3 bases from V and 7 bases from J; bases unmatched to any gene: 9. The CDR3 is made up of 18 amino acids. Germline CDR1 and CDR2: LGHDT and YNNKEL (reference sequence). Here the CDR3 reads CASSHWTSGRAEGGELFF. The CDR3 nucleotides read TGTGCCAGCAGCCACTGGACTAGCGGGAGGGCCGAGGGCGGGGAGCTGTTTTTT.

The V call is TRBV11-2, the J call TRBJ2-1, with D tentatively TRBD1 (5 bases). The CDR3 has 16 amino acids. The germline CDR1 and CDR2 sequences are SGHAT and FQNNGV. The ends were cut back, 5 bases at V and 9 bases at J, with 23 bases in the middle. This CDR3 is CASSPAPADSRGEQFF. The CDR3 nucleotides read TGTGCCAGCAGCCCAGCTCCCGCCGACAGCCGCGGTGAGCAGTTCTTC. Based on the CDR3 plus reference TRBV11-2 and TRBJ2-1, the full variable domain is EAGVAQSPRYKIIEKRQSVAFWCNPISGHATLYWYQQILGQGPKLLIQFQNNGVVDDSQLPKDRFSAERLKGVDSTLKIQPAKLEDSAVYLCASSPAPADSRGEQFFGPGTRLTVL.

This rearrangement joins TRBV10-3 to TRBJ2-7, with 10 bases lining up with TRBD1. The CDR3 runs to 18 residues. Germline V gives CDR1 ENHRY, CDR2 SYGVKD. The ends lost 3 bases at V and 7 bases at J; junction bases unmatched: 18. CDR3 DNA: TGTGCCATCAGTGACTCGGACAGGGGGAGGCGAAGAGGCGGGGAGCAGTACTTC. Its protein product is CAISDSDRGRRRGGEQYF.

The chain has TRBV18 and TRBJ1-1; tentatively, D is TRBD1 (5 bases). The CDR3 totals 13 residues. CDR1 KGHSH and CDR2 LQKENI come from the germline V gene. The germline V and J ends were trimmed by 3 bases and 1 base, with 6 bases remaining between them. The CDR3 DNA follows: TGTGCCAGCTCACCGGGACCGAACACTGAAGCTTTCTTT. It is translated as CASSPGPNTEAFF.

The V call is TRBV18, the J call TRBJ1-5, with 8 bases aligning to TRBD1. From germline, CDR1 is KGHSH and CDR2 LQKENI. The CDR3 contains 14 residues. V trimming: 6 bases; J trimming: 5 bases; junction bases outside the gene matches: 6. CDR3 protein: CASSPTGGDQPQHF. The CDR3 DNA sequence: TGTGCCAGCTCTCCTACAGGGGGAGATCAGCCCCAGCATTTT.

This clone was seen once. The rearrangement joins TRBV7-9 to TRBJ1-6, with 9 bases aligning to TRBD1. The V and J ends lost 5 bases and 10 bases, in that order; junction bases with no gene match: 9. Germline lookup yields CDR1 SEHNR and CDR2 FQNEAQ (reference sequence). The CDR3 extends over 15 amino acids. CDR3 protein: CASSKGQGIGSPLHF. CDR3 nucleotides: TGTGCCAGCAGCAAGGGACAGGGAATAGGGTCACCCCTCCACTTT.

In nucleotides, the CDR3 is TGTGCCAGCAGCGTAGCTACGGGAGGGGGCTACCAAGAGACCCAGTACTTC. Its translation: CASSVATGGGYQETQYF. The chain links TRBV9 to TRBJ2-5, with a tentative D call TRBD2 (8 bases). Germline CDR1 and CDR2: SGDLS and YYNGEE. The CDR3 contains 17 residues. Trimming shortened V by 0 bases and J by 0 bases, and 15 bases separated the two germline ends. Using reference TRBV9 and TRBJ2-5 for the parts outside the CDR3, the full variable domain is DSGVTQTPKHLITATGQRVTLRCSPRSGDLSVYWYQQSLDQGLQFLIQYYNGEERAKGNILERFSAQQFPDLHSELNLSSLELGDSALYFCASSVATGGGYQETQYFGPGTRLLVL.

This chain uses TRBV2 with TRBJ1-1, with 8 bases fitting TRBD1. Germline values: CDR1 SNHLY, CDR2 FYNNEI. V trimming: 7 bases; J trimming: 0 bases; junction bases outside the gene matches: 10. The CDR3 contains 16 residues. The CDR3 region is CASNDRGPYMNTEAFF. CDR3 DNA sequence: TGTGCCAGCAACGACAGGGGCCCATACATGAACACTGAAGCTTTCTTT.

The gene calls are TRBV29-1 and TRBJ2-1, with 9 bases matching TRBD1. From germline, CDR1 is SQVTM and CDR2 ANQGSEA. The CDR3 runs to 16 residues. Losses at the gene ends were 1 base for V and 4 bases for J; bases not matched to a gene: 8. This chain's CDR3 is CSVEVGQGFLYNEQFF. DNA of the CDR3: TGCAGCGTTGAAGTCGGACAGGGGTTCCTGTACAATGAGCAGTTCTTC.

The rearrangement links TRBV28 to TRBJ2-2; 14 bases are a match to TRBD2. Germline V CDR1 and CDR2: MDHEN, SYDVKM. There are 16 residues in the CDR3. The junction had 1 base not matched to a gene; V was cut back by 3 bases and J by 4 bases. This CDR3 reads CASSLGLAGVTGELFF. Here the CDR3 DNA reads TGTGCCAGCAGTTTGGGACTAGCGGGGGTCACCGGGGAGCTGTTTTTT.

The rearrangement joins TRBV7-2 to TRBJ1-1; D uncertain. The CDR3 has 14 amino acids. Deletions cut 3 bases from V and 1 base from J, with 9 bases between. CDR1 SGHTA and CDR2 FQGNSA come from the germline V gene. CDR3 nucleotide sequence: TGTGCCAGCAGCTTGCTGAGGTCGAACACTGAAGCTTTCTTT. Amino acids: CASSLLRSNTEAFF.

This clone appeared a single time. The rearrangement joins TRBV23-1 to TRBJ1-2; D possibly corresponds to TRBD1 (5 bases). TRBV23-1 has ORF status, its function being uncertain. V was pared by 2 bases and J by 4 bases, with 17 bases between. The CDR3 has 16 residues. CDR3 region: CASSQIYRTSGYGYTF. As DNA, the CDR3 is TGCGCCAGCAGTCAAATTTACAGGACAAGTGGCTATGGCTACACCTTC.

V gene TRBV7-9 combines with J gene TRBJ1-1; 11 bases are a match to TRBD1. CDR1 and CDR2 from the germline V gene are SEHNR and FQNEAQ (reference sequence). The CDR3 is made up of 14 amino acids. The junction had 3 bases not matched to a gene; V was cut back by 5 bases and J by 4 bases. The CDR3 loop is CASSRDRGGTEAFF. The CDR3 DNA reads TGTGCCAGCAGCCGGGACAGGGGGGGCACTGAAGCTTTCTTT.

This clone ranks as medium-sized. This CDR3 is CASSRVNTEAFF. The CDR3 DNA follows: TGTGCCAGCAGCCGGGTGAACACTGAAGCTTTCTTT. The rearrangement joins TRBV7-9 to TRBJ1-1; D remains unclear. V lost 5 bases, J lost 0 bases, and 4 bases lay in between. This CDR3 spans 12 amino acids. Germline CDR1 and CDR2: SEHNR and FQNEAQ (reference sequence).

The J gene is TRBJ2-1, the V gene TRBV6-6; the match to TRBD2 covers 7 bases. The CDR3 is 16 amino acids. With 10 bases clipped from V and 4 bases from J, the junction kept 16 bases outside the gene matches. Germline V gene data show CDR1 as MNHNY and CDR2 as SVGAGI (reference sequence). CDR3 amino acids: CATSTRGRESYNEQFF. In DNA form, the CDR3 reads TGTGCCACCTCCACCCGAGGGCGGGAGAGTTACAATGAGCAGTTCTTC.

This chain connects TRBV10-1 to TRBJ1-1; D call uncertain. Per the germline V gene, CDR1 is WNHNN and CDR2 is SYGVQD (reference sequence). This CDR3 region has 13 residues. Trimming left V 4 bases short and J 1 base short, with 7 bases between. The CDR3 region has the DNA TGCGCCAGCAGTGGACCGCAGAACACTGAAGCTTTCTTT. It encodes CASSGPQNTEAFF.

The chain recombines TRBV19 with TRBJ1-5, with D maybe TRBD1 (5 bases). The CDR3 consists of 12 residues. The germline CDR1 and CDR2 sequences are LNHDA and SQIVND (reference sequence). V dropped 4 bases and J dropped 4 bases, with 5 bases sitting between them. In DNA, the CDR3 is TGTGCCAGTAGTAGGGGGAATCAGCCCCAGCATTTT. Translation gives CASSRGNQPQHF.

V and J are TRBV4-1 and TRBJ2-5; D call uncertain. The CDR3 contains 14 residues. Trimming cost V 0 bases and J 5 bases, with 10 bases left between them. Germline V CDR1 and CDR2: MGHRA, YSYEKL. CDR3 amino acids: CASSQDPGGETQYF. DNA of the CDR3: TGCGCCAGCAGCCAAGACCCGGGTGGGGAGACCCAGTACTTC.

The V call is TRBV5-4, the J call TRBJ2-1; D is ambiguous. This CDR3 has 14 residues. Germline V gene sequence: CDR1 SGHNT, CDR2 YYREEE (reference sequence). The V and J ends lost 0 bases and 2 bases respectively, with 6 bases between them. CDR3 region: CASSLEGPYNEQFF. As DNA, the CDR3 is TGTGCCAGCAGCTTGGAAGGACCCTACAATGAGCAGTTCTTC. Supplemented by reference TRBV5-4 and TRBJ2-1, the full variable domain reads ETGVTQSPTHLIKTRGQQVTLRCSSQSGHNTVSWYQQALGQGPQFIFQYYREEENGRGNFPPRFSGLQFPNYSSELNVNALELDDSALYLCASSLEGPYNEQFFGPGTRLTVL.

This clone was detected a few times. The chain links TRBV7-9 to TRBJ2-3; 9 bases align to TRBD1. The germline CDR1 and CDR2 sequences are SEHNR and FQNEAQ (reference sequence). The ends lost 5 bases at V and 0 bases at J; junction bases unmatched: 12. This CDR3 comprises 18 residues. CDR3 bases: TGTGCCAGCAGCGGGGGACAGGGCGCCCTAACTAGCACAGATACGCAGTATTTT. Encoded protein: CASSGGQGALTSTDTQYF.

V usage is TRBV7-8 and J usage is TRBJ2-2, with D uncertain. In germline, CDR1 is SGHVS, CDR2 FQNEAQ. Trimming took 3 bases from V and 6 from J, leaving 11 bases between them. The length of the CDR3 is 14 residues. The chain's CDR3 is CASSLVQAAGELFF. CDR3 bases: TGTGCCAGCAGCTTGGTTCAGGCTGCCGGGGAGCTGTTTTTT.

J is TRBJ1-1 and V is TRBV7-6; D not resolved. Trimming shortened V by 2 bases and J by 3 bases, and 7 bases separated the two germline ends. The CDR3 contains 13 residues. Germline V lookup: CDR1 SGHVS, CDR2 FNYEAQ. CDR3: CASSLKMDTEAFF. The CDR3 nucleotides read TGTGCCAGCAGCTTAAAAATGGACACTGAAGCTTTCTTT.